This T cell receptor beta chain was identified in a study of blood T cell repertoires in COVID-19. The wider study: Whether acute or convalescent, the COVID-19 samples came from the United States, Italy and Spain.

Authors' analysis steps: Estimation of nucleated cell counts relied on the amplification of reference gene primers. TCRdb's copy holds only in-frame clones and misses some; the assay was immunoSEQ multiplex PCR. That table gives V, J and clone size, and the DNA gave D and trimming. The table has fewer than 250,000 clones, 90% seen once. Participants, about 18 to 90 years old, spanned fewer than 25 US areas. Cohort assignment relied on participant-reported clinical history. The sequenced sample was PBMCs or T cells enriched from blood (not recorded which). This TCR came from a young man who had been exposed to COVID-19.

CDR3 sequence: CASRWSGGVREQYF. For the CDR3, the DNA is TGTGCCAGCAGGTGGAGCGGGGGGGTTCGCGAGCAGTACTTC. The rearrangement joins TRBV28 to TRBJ2-7; TRBD2 aligns across 10 bases. The CDR3 runs 14 residues. Germline lookup yields CDR1 MDHEN and CDR2 SYDVKM. V shed 6 bases, J shed 6 bases, and the junction held 8 bases outside the gene matches.